The 8 T cell receptor beta chains below all came from one sample that was sequenced in a study of blood T cell repertoires in COVID-19. Clones were sequenced by immunoSEQ multiplex PCR, and TCRdb holds only the in-frame ones, with some missing. The sample has around 200,000 clones, approximately 87% seen once. Sequenced input: peripheral blood. The receptors derive from a man in his 70s with active or convalescent COVID-19.

The chain recombines TRBV7-2 with TRBJ2-4; possibly TRBD2 for D (7 bases). This CDR3 has 18 amino acids. CDR1 is SGHTA and CDR2 is FQGNSA in the germline V gene. The ends were cut back, 3 bases at V and 6 bases at J, with 24 bases in the middle. CDR3 in DNA: TGTGCCAGCAGCTTCTTAGGGCCCGGGACGGGGGGCGCAAACATTCAGTACTTC. Amino acids: CASSFLGPGTGGANIQYF. Complete variable domain (other parts from reference TRBV7-2 and TRBJ2-4): GAGVSQSPSNKVTEKGKDVELRCDPISGHTALYWYRQSLGQGLEFLIYFQGNSAPDKSGLPSDRFSAERTGGSVSTLTIQRTQQEDSAVYLCASSFLGPGTGGANIQYFGAGTRLSVL.

A remark on this clone: This likely stems from a read error, as it lies one base from a far larger clone. The chain uses TRBV5-5 and TRBJ1-1; D possibly corresponds to TRBD1 (6 bases). Deletions cut 2 bases from V and 3 bases from J, with 8 bases between. Germline lookup yields CDR1 SGHKS and CDR2 YYEKEE (reference sequence). CDR3 size: 13 residues. CDR3 sequence: CASSLGQHTEAFF. In DNA form, the CDR3 reads TGTGCCAGCAGCTTAGGACAGCACACTGAAGCTTTCTTT.

This chain connects TRBV10-2 to TRBJ1-4, with a weak D call TRBD1 (5 bases). The CDR3 extends over 14 amino acids. Looked up from germline, CDR1 is WSHSY and CDR2 is SAAADI. The ends were cut back, 6 bases at V and 4 bases at J, with 12 bases in the middle. In DNA form, the CDR3 reads TGCGCCAGCAGGATCCAGGGCGTTAATGAAAAACTGTTTTTT. Translated, it gives CASRIQGVNEKLFF.

The rearrangement uses TRBV5-1 and TRBJ2-7; no reliable D call. The V and J ends lost 3 bases and 5 bases respectively, with 12 bases between them. This CDR3 has 13 residues. Germline V gene lookup returns CDR1 SGHRS and CDR2 YFSETQ. CDR3 residues: CASSYDAPDEQYF. The CDR3 DNA sequence: TGCGCCAGCAGCTATGATGCGCCGGACGAGCAGTACTTC.

This clone came up once. The V call is TRBV29-1, the J call TRBJ1-2; maybe TRBD1 (6 bases). V lost 6 bases to trimming and J lost 0 bases, with 11 bases between them. Looked up from germline, CDR1 is SQVTM and CDR2 is ANQGSEA. This CDR3 spans 13 amino acids. CDR3 region: CSVGTRANYGYTF. CDR3 bases: TGCAGCGTAGGGACAAGAGCTAACTATGGCTACACCTTC. The variable domain in full, completed from reference TRBV29-1 and TRBJ1-2, reads SAVISQKPSRDICQRGTSLTIQCQVDSQVTMMFWYRQQPGQSLTLIATANQGSEATYESGFVIDKFPISRPNLTFSTLTVSNMSPEDSSIYLCSVGTRANYGYTFGSGTRLTVV.

The gene calls are TRBV6-2 or TRBV6-3 and TRBJ1-1; TRBD1 matches at 8 bases. Germline trimming cut 5 bases from V and 5 bases from J; bases unmatched to any gene: 4. The CDR3 has 13 amino acids. CDR1 is MNHEY and CDR2 is SVGEGT in the germline V gene. The DNA of the CDR3 is TGTGCCAGCAGTCACAGGGGGGGGACTGAAGCTTTCTTT. Amino acids: CASSHRGGTEAFF.

This chain's CDR3 is CASSLTLLADTDTQYF. The CDR3, as DNA: TGCGCCAGCAGCCTAACGTTACTAGCGGACACAGATACGCAGTATTTT. The chain has TRBV4-1 and TRBJ2-3; TRBD2 matches 8 bases. The CDR3 contains 16 residues. The V segment lost 4 bases and the J segment 2 bases; nucleotides outside the gene matches: 8. CDR1 is MGHRA and CDR2 is YSYEKL in the germline V gene.

The rearrangement joins TRBV5-1 to TRBJ2-1; 11 bases are shared with TRBD1. Trimming at V came to 0 bases and at J to 6 bases, leaving 11 bases not matched to a gene. The CDR3 extends over 18 amino acids. Germline CDR1 reads SGHRS; CDR2 reads YFSETQ. In DNA form, the CDR3 reads TGCGCCAGCAGCTTGGCGGACAGGGGGCTCCGGCAGGGCAATGAGCAGTTCTTC. This translates into CASSLADRGLRQGNEQFF. Full variable domain (remainder filled in from reference TRBV5-1 and TRBJ2-1): KAGVTQTPRYLIKTRGQQVTLSCSPISGHRSVSWYQQTPGQGLQFLFEYFSETQRNKGNFPGRFSGRQFSNSRSEMNVSTLELGDSALYLCASSLADRGLRQGNEQFFGPGTRLTVL.